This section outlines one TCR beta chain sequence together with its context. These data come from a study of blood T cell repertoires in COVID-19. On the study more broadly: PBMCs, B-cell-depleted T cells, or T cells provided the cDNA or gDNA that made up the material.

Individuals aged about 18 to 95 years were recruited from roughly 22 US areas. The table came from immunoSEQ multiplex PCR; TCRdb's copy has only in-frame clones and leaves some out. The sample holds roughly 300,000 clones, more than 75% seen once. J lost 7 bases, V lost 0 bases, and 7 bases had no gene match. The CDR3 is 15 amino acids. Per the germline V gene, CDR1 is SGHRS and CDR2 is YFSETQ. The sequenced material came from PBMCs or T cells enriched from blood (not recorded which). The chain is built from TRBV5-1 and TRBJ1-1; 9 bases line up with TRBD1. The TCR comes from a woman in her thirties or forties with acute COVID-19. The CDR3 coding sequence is TGCGCCAGCAGCTTGGGAAGGACAGGGGAGCTTGAAGCTTTCTTT. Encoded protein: CASSLGRTGELEAFF.